These 16 T cell receptor beta chains share one sample of origin, sequenced in a study of T cell repertoires in cytomegalovirus infection. TCRdb processed the reads anew with MiXCR; each CDR3 protein has one entry. The table includes 900,000 to 950,000 distinct CDR3 sequences, about a third detected once. No antigens are known for them. Specimen: cultured CD8+ T cells from PBMCs, collected from culture after CMV antigen stimulation. The receptors stem from a human donor in good health (CMV status not recorded). Some clones in this sample may be carry-over from other donors' samples.

This clonotype was detected a few times. The chain carries TRBV7-8 and TRBJ1-1, with 8 bases fitting TRBD1. V lost 5 bases and J lost 0; bases outside the gene matches: 8. There are 16 residues in the CDR3. Germline V lookup: CDR1 SGHVS, CDR2 FQNEAQ. The CDR3 reads CASSRIRGRMNTEAFF. In DNA, the CDR3 is TGTGCCAGCAGCAGAATCAGGGGGCGTATGAACACTGAAGCTTTCTTT.

Notes on this clonotype: The junction departs from the called germline gene at one end, perhaps through a read error. The chain is built from TRBV4-1 and TRBJ2-1; 10 bases are shared with TRBD2. Per germline, CDR1 MGHRA and CDR2 YSYEKL. The CDR3 is made up of 16 amino acids. CDR3 sequence (DNA): TGTGCCAGCAGCCAAGATACGAGCGGGGGGGCCAATGAGCAGTTCTTC. Its translation: CASSQDTSGGANEQFF.

This clonotype was seen only a few times. This rearrangement joins TRBV4-1 to TRBJ1-1; D is uncertain. Trimming cost V 0 bases and J 8 bases, with 10 bases left between them. The CDR3 is made up of 13 amino acids. Germline V gene lookup returns CDR1 MGHRA and CDR2 YSYEKL. The CDR3: CASSQDSQREAFF. DNA for the CDR3: TGCGCCAGCAGCCAAGATAGTCAGAGAGAAGCTTTCTTT.

V gene TRBV27 combines with J gene TRBJ2-5, with D hard to call. The CDR3 length is 11 residues. CDR1 is MNHEY, CDR2 SMNVEV, per germline (reference sequence). V was trimmed by 8 bases and J by 4 bases, leaving 8 bases between them. CDR3 region: CASRPGETQYF. DNA of the CDR3: TGTGCCAGCCGCCCGGGAGAGACCCAGTACTTC.

The chain links TRBV19 to TRBJ1-4; 7 positions agree with TRBD1. J gave up 8 bases and V 6 bases, and 12 bases lay outside the gene matches. From germline, CDR1 is LNHDA and CDR2 SQIVND (reference sequence). CDR3 size: 15 residues. This CDR3 reads CASRERDREFEKLFF. DNA of the CDR3: TGTGCCAGTAGGGAGAGGGACAGAGAGTTCGAAAAACTGTTTTTT.

V gene TRBV4-3 combines with J gene TRBJ2-5; 7 positions agree with TRBD1. CDR3 length: 16 residues. CDR1 is LGHNA and CDR2 is YSLEER in the germline V gene. The junction had 12 bases not matched to a gene; V was cut back by 3 bases and J by 5 bases. CDR3 sequence reads: CASSQGLGQTMETQYF. CDR3 bases: TGCGCCAGCAGCCAGGGGTTGGGACAGACTATGGAGACCCAGTACTTC.

The V call is TRBV10-3, the J call TRBJ2-7; D is uncertain. Deletions cut 0 bases from V and 3 bases from J, with 9 bases between. Per the germline V gene, CDR1 is ENHRY and CDR2 is SYGVKD. The CDR3 has 14 amino acids. CDR3 region: CAISESGTIYEQYV. The CDR3 DNA sequence: TGTGCCATCAGTGAGTCGGGTACGATCTACGAGCAGTACGTC.

This clonotype came up many times. The chain employs TRBV12-3 or TRBV12-4 and TRBJ2-3; TRBD2 aligns across 7 bases. This CDR3 comprises 14 residues. The ends lost 4 bases at V and 2 bases at J; junction bases unmatched: 3. CDR3 sequence: CASSSGLYTDTQYF. CDR3 nucleotides: TGTGCCAGCAGTTCGGGACTATACACAGATACGCAGTATTTT.

The sample holds many counts of this clonotype. This chain uses TRBV6-1 with TRBJ1-1; no firm D call. V lost 8 bases, J lost 2 bases, and 18 bases lay in between. Per germline, CDR1 MNHNS and CDR2 SASEGT. This CDR3 has 15 amino acids. CDR3 in DNA: TGTGCCAGCTCGATATGGTACCTTTCTAACACTGAAGCTTTCTTT. It specifies CASSIWYLSNTEAFF.

This clonotype was observed a few times. The CDR3 DNA is TGTGCCAGCAGCCCGGACATAACTAGCACAGATACGCAGTATTTT. This gives the protein CASSPDITSTDTQYF. The chain uses TRBV7-3 and TRBJ2-3; possibly TRBD1 for D (5 bases). Trimming took off 5 bases at V and 0 bases at J, with 12 bases between the two ends. Germline CDR1 and CDR2: SGHTA and FQGTGA. This CDR3 has 15 amino acids. The full variable domain, in which reference TRBV7-3 and TRBJ2-3 provide the parts outside the CDR3, is GAGVSQTPSNKVTEKGKYVELRCDPISGHTALYWYRQSLGQGPEFLIYFQGTGAADDSGLPNDRFFAVRPEGSVSTLKIQRTERGDSAVYLCASSPDITSTDTQYFGPGTRLTVL.

This chain links TRBV15 with TRBJ2-7; D call uncertain. The CDR3 is 14 amino acids. CDR1 LNHNV and CDR2 YYDKDF come from the germline V gene (reference sequence). Trimming removed 0 bases at V and 3 bases at J, with 9 bases between. CDR3 residues: CATSRDPTLYEQYV. DNA of the CDR3: TGTGCCACCAGCAGAGACCCAACACTCTACGAGCAGTACGTC.

This clonotype was recorded many times. The V gene is TRBV7-2, the J gene TRBJ2-5; the match to TRBD2 covers 9 bases. Germline-derived CDR1 and CDR2 are SGHTA and FQGNSA. The junction had 0 bases not matched to a gene; V was cut back by 1 base and J by 12 bases. The CDR3 runs 11 residues. CDR3 in amino acids: CASSLERGEYF. The CDR3 nucleotides are TGTGCCAGCAGCTTAGAGCGGGGGGAGTACTTC.

This clonotype was counted ten times or more. The chain has TRBV12-5 and TRBJ1-3, with D unclear. Deletions cut 0 bases from V and 4 bases from J, with 1 base between. Germline V gives CDR1 LGHNT, CDR2 FRNRAP. The CDR3 length is 12 residues. CDR3 residues: CASGLVGNTIYF. DNA for the CDR3: TGTGCTAGTGGTTTGGTGGGAAACACCATATATTTT.

The chain carries TRBV6-8 and TRBJ2-1; D is undetermined. The V end was cut by 5 bases, the J end by 0 bases, with 14 bases between. The CDR3 is 16 amino acids. Germline values: CDR1 MNHGY, CDR2 SAAAGT. In DNA, the CDR3 is TGTGCCAGCAGTATGGATGTTGATTACTCCTACAATGAGCAGTTCTTC. Its translation is CASSMDVDYSYNEQFF.

This clonotype has a handful of counts. The J gene is TRBJ2-5, the V gene TRBV12-3 or TRBV12-4, with 8 bases fitting TRBD2. V shed 0 bases and J 1 base; nucleotides not matched to a gene: 4. CDR3 size: 16 residues. The CDR3 loop is CASSLASGAPQETQYF. The CDR3 bases are TGTGCCAGCAGTTTAGCTAGCGGGGCGCCCCAAGAGACCCAGTACTTC.

The J gene is TRBJ2-1, the V gene TRBV4-1; D is unclear. The germline V gene has CDR1 MGHRA and CDR2 YSYEKL. The V end was cut by 0 bases, the J end by 5 bases, with 5 bases between. The CDR3 totals 13 residues. Written as DNA, the CDR3 is TGCGCCAGCAGCCAAGATGGGGACAATGAGCAGTTCTTC. Its translation: CASSQDGDNEQFF.